This TCR beta chain is from a study of early T cells in non-severe SARS-CoV-2 infection. TCRdb re-called the 5' RACE reads with MiXCR, one entry per CDR3 protein. The sample yields 50,000 to 60,000 distinct CDR3 sequences, around 9.7% seen once. The TCR was taken from an adult who was a healthcare worker with PCR-confirmed SARS-CoV-2 infection or an uninfected control (not recorded which). The sequencing sample was made of whole blood.

CDR3 residues: CASSLRLGGGNNEQFF. In DNA form, the CDR3 reads TGTGCCAGCAGTTTGCGGTTAGGCGGCGGGAACAATGAGCAGTTCTTC. The J gene is TRBJ2-1, the V gene TRBV12-3 or TRBV12-4; possible D gene TRBD2, 6 bases. V was pared by 3 bases and J by 5 bases, with 17 bases between. This CDR3 region has 16 residues.